A single sample gave rise to the 4 T cell receptor beta chains below, sequenced in a study of blood T cell repertoires in COVID-19 (dated by TCRdb to the early 2020s). The library was made by the immunoSEQ multiplex PCR assay. The source is immuneACCESS, and TCRdb retained only in-frame sequences with V and J called. Part of the clones is not carried over; for the studies checked, unresolved V genes explain less than half of this, and the remainder is unexplained. A total of over 150,000 clones appear in this sample, 70% to 90% of them only once. 8% to 9% of the sample belongs to the ten largest clones. Sequencing was performed on peripheral blood. The receptors come from a woman in her fifties or sixties with COVID-19, enrolled during active disease.

V gene TRBV25-1 combines with J gene TRBJ1-3; TRBD1 is a possible D gene (6 bases). The CDR3 loop spans 15 amino acids. The V gene lost 0 bases and the J gene lost 4 bases, with 10 bases spanning the gap. CDR1 and CDR2 from the germline V gene are MGHDK and SYGVNS. The CDR3 DNA reads TGTGCCAGCAGTGAATATGGGGGCTCCGGAAACACCATATATTTT. Protein: CASSEYGGSGNTIYF.

V is TRBV18 and J is TRBJ1-2; D is perhaps TRBD1 (6 bases). Germline values: CDR1 KGHSH, CDR2 LQKENI. V gave up 6 bases and J gave up 7 bases, with 15 bases separating them. There are 13 residues in the CDR3. In DNA, the CDR3 is TGTGCCAGCTCGAAAAGGACAGATCCTGGCTACACCTTC. It is translated as CASSKRTDPGYTF.

A note on this clone: Other DNA sequences in this specimen translate into the identical CDR3. This sequence joins TRBV11-2 and TRBJ2-5, with 9 bases lining up with TRBD1. There are 18 residues in the CDR3. Germline loops: CDR1 SGHAT, CDR2 FQNNGV. V was clipped by 4 bases and J by 4 bases; unmatched bases: 16. Here the CDR3 DNA reads TGTGCCAGCAGCTCCGGTAACGTCCCGGGACAGGGCCGAGAGACCCAGTACTTC. It yields the protein CASSSGNVPGQGRETQYF.

This chain links TRBV5-1 with TRBJ2-1; 12 bases map to TRBD2. In germline, CDR1 is SGHRS, CDR2 YFSETQ. Losses at the gene ends were 2 bases for V and 10 bases for J; bases not matched to a gene: 10. CDR3 length equals 16 residues. CDR3 coding DNA: TGCGCCAGCAGCTTACTCGGGGGACTAGCGGGTGACGAGCAGTTCTTC. Its translation: CASSLLGGLAGDEQFF.